This is a list of T cell receptor beta chains from one sample in a study of radiotherapy plus CTLA-4 blockade in lung cancer. Sequencing used immunoSEQ multiplex PCR; TCRdb keeps in-frame clones, though not all of them. The data contain 85,000 to 100,000 clones, more than 75% of them singletons. Sequenced here: peripheral blood, sampled from a patient treated with radiotherapy plus ipilimumab. Source of these receptors: a human donor with non-small cell lung cancer that progressed on radiotherapy plus ipilimumab. Each CDR3 is given with its conserved first and last residue. D genes are given only for firm matches. For some rows the clone size is stated as once, few or many, or as a class when expanded; others skip it.

V: TRBV28; size: NA; J: TRBJ1-1; D: NA; CDR3: CASSLPTGLGNRMDTEAFF; DNA: TGTGCCAGCAGTTTACCCACAGGATTGGGTAATCGGATGGACACTGAAGCTTTCTTT
V: TRBV27; size: NA; J: TRBJ1-1; D: NA; CDR3: CASSPNRVNTEAFF; DNA: TGTGCCAGCAGTCCCAATCGGGTGAACACTGAAGCTTTCTTT
V: TRBV6-1; size: NA; J: TRBJ2-7; D: TRBD1; CDR3: CASKTGTSYEQYF; DNA: TGTGCCAGCAAGACAGGGACGTCCTACGAGCAGTACTTC
V: TRBV7-8; size: NA; J: TRBJ2-1; D: TRBD2; CDR3: CASSPSLAGGYNEQFF; DNA: TGTGCCAGCAGCCCGTCCCTAGCGGGGGGGTACAATGAGCAGTTCTTC
V: TRBV28; size: once; J: TRBJ2-1; D: NA; CDR3: CASSSPWRGIYNEQFF; DNA: TGTGCCAGCAGTTCCCCCTGGCGTGGGATCTACAATGAGCAGTTCTTC
V: TRBV6-1; size: NA; J: TRBJ1-4; D: NA; CDR3: CASSLLLSNEKLFF; DNA: TGTGCCAGCAGTCTACTCCTTTCTAATGAAAAACTGTTTTTT
V: TRBV4-3; size: few; J: TRBJ2-7; D: NA; CDR3: CASSQDRGSAYEQYF; DNA: TGCGCCAGCAGCCAAGATCGAGGCAGCGCCTACGAGCAGTACTTC
V: TRBV2; size: NA; J: TRBJ1-4; D: NA; CDR3: CASSVESLLANEKLFF; DNA: TGTGCCAGCAGTGTAGAGTCACTCCTAGCTAATGAAAAACTGTTTTTT
V: TRBV6-1; size: NA; J: TRBJ2-1; D: NA; CDR3: CASRGSYPRGGEQFF; DNA: TGTGCCAGCAGGGGAAGTTATCCAAGAGGGGGTGAGCAGTTCTTC
V: TRBV5-1; size: NA; J: TRBJ2-7; D: NA; CDR3: CASRETDDYEQYF; DNA: TGCGCCAGCAGGGAGACGGATGACTACGAGCAGTACTTC
V: TRBV7-9; size: NA; J: TRBJ2-3; D: NA; CDR3: CASRWGSTGTDTQYF; DNA: TGTGCCAGCAGGTGGGGCTCAACAGGAACAGATACGCAGTATTTT
V: TRBV4-1; size: NA; J: TRBJ2-1; D: NA; CDR3: CASSQDWAAPYNEQFF; DNA: TGCGCCAGCAGCCAAGATTGGGCGGCGCCCTACAATGAGCAGTTCTTC
V: TRBV4-1; size: NA; J: TRBJ2-1; D: TRBD2; CDR3: CASSSRLAGVDNEQFF; DNA: TGCGCCAGCAGCTCCAGACTAGCGGGAGTTGACAATGAGCAGTTCTTC
V: TRBV28; size: NA; J: TRBJ2-5; D: NA; CDR3: CASSLSLLETQYF; DNA: TGTGCCAGCAGTTTATCGCTTTTAGAGACCCAGTACTTC
V: TRBV5-4; size: NA; J: TRBJ2-7; D: TRBD2; CDR3: CASSLGGTSGTYEQYF; DNA: TGTGCCAGCAGTCTTGGGGGGACTAGCGGGACCTACGAGCAGTACTTC
V: TRBV5-1; size: NA; J: TRBJ2-7; D: TRBD1; CDR3: CASSPGQASYEQYF; DNA: TGCGCCAGCAGCCCGGGACAGGCCTCCTACGAGCAGTACTTC
V: TRBV19; size: NA; J: TRBJ1-2; D: NA; CDR3: CASSLQMGGYTF; DNA: TGTGCCAGTAGCCTCCAAATGGGAGGCTACACCTTC